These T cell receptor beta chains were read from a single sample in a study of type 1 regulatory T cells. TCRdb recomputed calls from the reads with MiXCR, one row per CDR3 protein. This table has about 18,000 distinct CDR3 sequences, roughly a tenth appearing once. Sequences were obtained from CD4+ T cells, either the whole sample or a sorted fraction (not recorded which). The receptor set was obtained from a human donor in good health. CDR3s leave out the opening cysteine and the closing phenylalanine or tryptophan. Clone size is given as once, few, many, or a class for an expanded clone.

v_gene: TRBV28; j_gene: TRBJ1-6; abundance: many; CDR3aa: ASNPLVGAYSPLH
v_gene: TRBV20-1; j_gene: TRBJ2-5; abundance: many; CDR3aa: SASKNQETQY
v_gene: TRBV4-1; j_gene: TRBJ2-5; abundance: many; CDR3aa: ASSPRENQETQY
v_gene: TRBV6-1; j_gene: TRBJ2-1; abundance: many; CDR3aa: ASSASGEHEQF
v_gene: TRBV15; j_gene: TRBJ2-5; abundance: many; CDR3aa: ATSVGTSWETQY
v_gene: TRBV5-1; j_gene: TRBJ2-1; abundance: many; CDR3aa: ASSGRELDNEQF
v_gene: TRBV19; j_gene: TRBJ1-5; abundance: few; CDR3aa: ASSGLGDQPQH
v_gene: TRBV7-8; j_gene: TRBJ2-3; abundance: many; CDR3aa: ASSQNTEDTQY
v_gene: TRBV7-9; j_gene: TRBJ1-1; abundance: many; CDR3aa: ASSPGQNTEAF
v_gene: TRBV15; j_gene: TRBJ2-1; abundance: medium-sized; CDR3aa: ATSWRRLRDRQHNEQF